Listed below are T cell receptor beta chains from one sample, sequenced in a study of CD8 T cells in Susac syndrome. TCRdb re-derived calls from the immunoSEQ multiplex PCR reads in MiXCR, one entry per CDR3 protein. The sample yields some 200,000 distinct CDR3 sequences, more than 85% seen once. Sequences were obtained from CD8+ T cells from PBMCs. The origin of the receptors is a human donor with Susac syndrome. CDR3s include the opening cysteine and the closing phenylalanine or tryptophan. The order of the fields is D gene, clone size, CDR3 length, V gene, J gene, CDR3 protein, CDR3 DNA. A D gene is named only where the DNA matches it firmly. Only some rows state a clone size, as once, few, many or a class for expanded clones.

d_gene: TRBD1; abundance: NA; len: 15; v_gene: TRBV14; j_gene: TRBJ1-1; CDR3aa: CASSLRTGRSTEAFF; CDR3nt: TGTGCCAGCAGCCTACGGACAGGGAGGAGCACTGAAGCTTTCTTT
d_gene: NA; abundance: NA; len: 15; v_gene: TRBV2; j_gene: TRBJ2-3; CDR3aa: CASPRALRSTDTQYF; CDR3nt: TGTGCCAGCCCCAGGGCCCTCCGCAGCACAGATACGCAGTATTTT
d_gene: TRBD1; abundance: NA; len: 14; v_gene: TRBV9; j_gene: TRBJ1-1; CDR3aa: CASSVAGTDMEAFF; CDR3nt: TGTGCCAGCAGCGTAGCGGGGACAGATATGGAAGCTTTCTTT
d_gene: NA; abundance: NA; len: 16; v_gene: TRBV5-1; j_gene: TRBJ2-1; CDR3aa: CASSLDLGTAYNEQFF; CDR3nt: TGCGCCAGCAGCTTGGACTTGGGCACGGCCTACAATGAGCAGTTCTTC
d_gene: NA; abundance: NA; len: 18; v_gene: TRBV3-1; j_gene: TRBJ2-4; CDR3aa: CASSQDDRADVTKNIQYF; CDR3nt: TGTGCCAGCAGCCAAGATGATCGGGCAGACGTCACCAAAAACATTCAGTACTTC
d_gene: NA; abundance: NA; len: 12; v_gene: TRBV28; j_gene: TRBJ1-1; CDR3aa: CASSFWNTEAFF; CDR3nt: TGTGCCAGCAGTTTCTGGAACACTGAAGCTTTCTTT
d_gene: NA; abundance: NA; len: 13; v_gene: TRBV11-2; j_gene: TRBJ1-1; CDR3aa: CASSPTNVPEAFF; CDR3nt: TGTGCCAGCAGCCCCACTAACGTCCCTGAAGCTTTCTTT
d_gene: TRBD1; abundance: NA; len: 14; v_gene: TRBV7-9; j_gene: TRBJ1-2; CDR3aa: CASNMGQSNYGYTF; CDR3nt: TGTGCCAGCAATATGGGACAGTCCAACTATGGCTACACCTTC
d_gene: NA; abundance: NA; len: 15; v_gene: TRBV29-1; j_gene: TRBJ2-1; CDR3aa: CSVEAGRDVYNEQFF; CDR3nt: TGCAGCGTTGAGGCGGGGCGGGATGTCTACAATGAGCAGTTCTTC
d_gene: NA; abundance: NA; len: 13; v_gene: TRBV27; j_gene: TRBJ1-2; CDR3aa: CASSPYGGYGYTF; CDR3nt: TGTGCCAGCAGTCCTTACGGCGGGTACGGCTACACCTTC
d_gene: NA; abundance: NA; len: 15; v_gene: TRBV4-1; j_gene: TRBJ2-5; CDR3aa: CASSSGEGIRETQYF; CDR3nt: TGCGCCAGCAGCTCAGGGGAAGGGATCAGAGAGACCCAGTACTTC
d_gene: TRBD1; abundance: NA; len: 15; v_gene: TRBV6-5; j_gene: TRBJ2-1; CDR3aa: CASSYMDRVSDEQFF; CDR3nt: TGTGCCAGCAGTTACATGGACAGGGTGTCCGATGAGCAGTTCTTC
d_gene: NA; abundance: NA; len: 17; v_gene: TRBV4-1; j_gene: TRBJ1-1; CDR3aa: CASSRGMGAWVNTEAFF; CDR3nt: TGCGCCAGCAGCCGCGGGATGGGGGCATGGGTGAACACTGAAGCTTTCTTT
d_gene: NA; abundance: NA; len: 14; v_gene: TRBV30; j_gene: TRBJ1-1; CDR3aa: CAWSLGQRNTEAFF; CDR3nt: TGTGCCTGGAGTCTCGGACAGCGCAACACTGAAGCTTTCTTT
d_gene: NA; abundance: NA; len: 15; v_gene: TRBV7-6; j_gene: TRBJ2-7; CDR3aa: CASSLVPGSAYEQYF; CDR3nt: TGTGCCAGCAGCTTAGTTCCCGGGAGTGCCTACGAGCAGTACTTC
d_gene: TRBD2; abundance: NA; len: 17; v_gene: TRBV15; j_gene: TRBJ2-1; CDR3aa: CATSIGLAGDTYNEQFF; CDR3nt: TGTGCCACCAGCATAGGACTAGCGGGCGATACCTACAATGAGCAGTTCTTC
d_gene: NA; abundance: NA; len: 15; v_gene: TRBV29-1; j_gene: TRBJ2-5; CDR3aa: CSVEGGAGFQETQYF; CDR3nt: TGCAGCGTTGAAGGAGGGGCAGGTTTCCAAGAGACCCAGTACTTC
d_gene: TRBD1; abundance: NA; len: 14; v_gene: TRBV27; j_gene: TRBJ1-1; CDR3aa: CASRDRDRAPEAFF; CDR3nt: TGTGCCAGCAGGGACCGGGACAGGGCCCCTGAAGCTTTCTTT
d_gene: TRBD1; abundance: once; len: 15; v_gene: TRBV28; j_gene: TRBJ1-1; CDR3aa: CASSLIQGANTEAFF; CDR3nt: TGTGCCAGCAGTTTAATTCAGGGGGCGAACACTGAAGCTTTCTTT
d_gene: NA; abundance: NA; len: 15; v_gene: TRBV20-1; j_gene: TRBJ2-1; CDR3aa: CSAQMDVSSYNEQFF; CDR3nt: TGCAGTGCCCAGATGGACGTCAGCTCCTACAATGAGCAGTTCTTC
d_gene: NA; abundance: NA; len: 14; v_gene: TRBV5-1; j_gene: TRBJ2-1; CDR3aa: CASSPGGTDNEQFF; CDR3nt: TGCGCCAGCAGCCCCGGAGGAACAGACAATGAGCAGTTCTTC
d_gene: NA; abundance: NA; len: 14; v_gene: TRBV20-1; j_gene: TRBJ2-2; CDR3aa: CSARGPTNTGELFF; CDR3nt: TGCAGTGCTAGAGGACCTACGAACACCGGGGAGCTGTTTTTT
d_gene: NA; abundance: NA; len: 13; v_gene: TRBV6-5; j_gene: TRBJ1-1; CDR3aa: CASSLVQNTEAFF; CDR3nt: TGTGCCAGCAGTTTGGTACAGAACACTGAAGCTTTCTTT
d_gene: NA; abundance: NA; len: 16; v_gene: TRBV20-1; j_gene: TRBJ1-1; CDR3aa: CSARGSGRLKYTEAFF; CDR3nt: TGCAGTGCTAGGGGGTCGGGGAGGTTAAAGTACACTGAAGCTTTCTTT
d_gene: TRBD2; abundance: once; len: 15; v_gene: TRBV4-1; j_gene: TRBJ2-3; CDR3aa: CASSQDPSGRDTQYF; CDR3nt: TGCGCCAGCAGCCAAGATCCTAGCGGGAGAGATACGCAGTATTTT
d_gene: TRBD1; abundance: NA; len: 14; v_gene: TRBV27; j_gene: TRBJ1-4; CDR3aa: CASSFSDRAEKLFF; CDR3nt: TGTGCCAGCAGTTTTTCAGACAGGGCTGAGAAACTGTTTTTT
d_gene: NA; abundance: NA; len: 14; v_gene: TRBV6-5; j_gene: TRBJ1-1; CDR3aa: CASSYLERYTEAFF; CDR3nt: TGTGCCAGCAGTTATCTGGAGCGGTACACTGAAGCTTTCTTT
d_gene: NA; abundance: NA; len: 15; v_gene: TRBV29-1; j_gene: TRBJ2-7; CDR3aa: CSVGVLLGSRYEQYF; CDR3nt: TGCAGCGTTGGTGTACTTTTGGGAAGTCGATACGAGCAGTACTTC
d_gene: NA; abundance: NA; len: 13; v_gene: TRBV18; j_gene: TRBJ1-1; CDR3aa: CASSRTPNTEAFF; CDR3nt: TGTGCCAGCTCACGGACACCTAACACTGAAGCTTTCTTT
d_gene: TRBD1; abundance: NA; len: 16; v_gene: TRBV5-6; j_gene: TRBJ1-5; CDR3aa: CASSLGWQGAYQPQHF; CDR3nt: TGTGCCAGCAGCTTGGGGTGGCAGGGGGCCTATCAGCCCCAGCATTTT
d_gene: TRBD1; abundance: NA; len: 16; v_gene: TRBV5-1; j_gene: TRBJ1-2; CDR3aa: CASSLDVQGANYGYTF; CDR3nt: TGCGCCAGCAGCTTGGATGTTCAGGGGGCGAACTATGGCTACACCTTC
d_gene: NA; abundance: once; len: 15; v_gene: TRBV11-2; j_gene: TRBJ1-2; CDR3aa: CASSLQGTDNYGYTF; CDR3nt: TGTGCCAGCAGCTTACAAGGGACGGACAACTATGGCTACACCTTC
d_gene: NA; abundance: NA; len: 15; v_gene: TRBV30; j_gene: TRBJ1-1; CDR3aa: CAWSVPGQLNTEAFF; CDR3nt: TGTGCCTGGAGTGTACCGGGGCAGTTGAACACTGAAGCTTTCTTT
d_gene: NA; abundance: NA; len: 13; v_gene: TRBV5-1; j_gene: TRBJ2-7; CDR3aa: CASSLGYSYEQYF; CDR3nt: TGCGCCAGCAGCTTGGGCTACTCCTACGAGCAGTACTTC
d_gene: NA; abundance: NA; len: 16; v_gene: TRBV5-1; j_gene: TRBJ2-7; CDR3aa: CASSLSIGQFMDEQYF; CDR3nt: TGCGCCAGCAGCTTGTCCATTGGACAGTTTATGGACGAGCAGTACTTC
d_gene: NA; abundance: NA; len: 14; v_gene: TRBV7-9; j_gene: TRBJ2-5; CDR3aa: CASSSRVHQETQYF; CDR3nt: TGTGCCAGCAGCTCCCGGGTTCACCAAGAGACCCAGTACTTC
d_gene: NA; abundance: NA; len: 16; v_gene: TRBV19; j_gene: TRBJ2-1; CDR3aa: CASSMWGESSYNEQFF; CDR3nt: TGTGCCAGTAGTATGTGGGGGGAGAGCTCCTACAATGAGCAGTTCTTC
d_gene: TRBD2; abundance: NA; len: 14; v_gene: TRBV9; j_gene: TRBJ2-7; CDR3aa: CASSVTSGWDEQYF; CDR3nt: TGTGCCAGCAGCGTGACTAGCGGTTGGGACGAGCAGTACTTC
d_gene: TRBD2; abundance: NA; len: 15; v_gene: TRBV6-6; j_gene: TRBJ2-7; CDR3aa: CASSYRLAESYEQYF; CDR3nt: TGTGCCAGCAGTTACCGACTAGCGGAATCCTACGAGCAGTACTTC
d_gene: TRBD2; abundance: NA; len: 16; v_gene: TRBV20-1; j_gene: TRBJ2-3; CDR3aa: CSVPIGSGGGTDTQYF; CDR3nt: TGCAGTGTGCCTATTGGCTCTGGCGGGGGTACAGATACGCAGTATTTT
d_gene: TRBD2; abundance: once; len: 19; v_gene: TRBV5-6; j_gene: TRBJ2-7; CDR3aa: CASSFIYETSGTDGYEQYF; CDR3nt: TGTGCCAGCAGCTTTATTTACGAGACTAGCGGGACTGATGGATACGAGCAGTACTTC
d_gene: NA; abundance: NA; len: 16; v_gene: TRBV12-3/TRBV12-4; j_gene: TRBJ2-1; CDR3aa: CASSSLRDTQNNEQFF; CDR3nt: TGTGCCAGCAGTTCCCTCCGGGACACACAAAACAATGAGCAGTTCTTC
d_gene: TRBD2; abundance: NA; len: 15; v_gene: TRBV12-3/TRBV12-4; j_gene: TRBJ2-7; CDR3aa: CASRLEGLAVHEQYF; CDR3nt: TGTGCCAGCAGGCTGGAGGGACTAGCGGTACACGAGCAGTACTTC
d_gene: NA; abundance: NA; len: 13; v_gene: TRBV15; j_gene: TRBJ1-4; CDR3aa: CATSSSRGGKLFF; CDR3nt: TGTGCCACCAGCAGCAGCAGGGGAGGGAAACTGTTTTTT
d_gene: NA; abundance: NA; len: 16; v_gene: TRBV12-3/TRBV12-4; j_gene: TRBJ1-5; CDR3aa: CASSSFAGTPDQPQHF; CDR3nt: TGTGCCAGCAGTTCGTTTGCCGGGACACCCGATCAGCCCCAGCATTTT
d_gene: NA; abundance: NA; len: 12; v_gene: TRBV12-3/TRBV12-4; j_gene: TRBJ1-2; CDR3aa: CASSLGPIGDTF; CDR3nt: TGTGCCAGCAGTTTAGGGCCTATCGGGGACACCTTC
d_gene: NA; abundance: NA; len: 13; v_gene: TRBV7-9; j_gene: TRBJ2-7; CDR3aa: CASSPGAGNEQYF; CDR3nt: TGTGCCAGCAGCCCTGGTGCGGGGAACGAGCAGTACTTC
d_gene: NA; abundance: NA; len: 14; v_gene: TRBV20-1; j_gene: TRBJ2-3; CDR3aa: CSARDVGSTDTQYF; CDR3nt: TGCAGTGCTAGAGATGTGGGGAGCACAGATACGCAGTATTTT
d_gene: NA; abundance: NA; len: 14; v_gene: TRBV9; j_gene: TRBJ2-3; CDR3aa: CASSSGLGTDTQYF; CDR3nt: TGTGCCAGCAGCTCGGGACTTGGCACAGATACGCAGTATTTT
d_gene: TRBD1; abundance: NA; len: 15; v_gene: TRBV6-5; j_gene: TRBJ2-1; CDR3aa: CASSYYSTGGNEQFF; CDR3nt: TGTGCCAGCAGTTACTATAGTACAGGGGGCAATGAGCAGTTCTTC
d_gene: NA; abundance: NA; len: 15; v_gene: TRBV6-6; j_gene: TRBJ2-7; CDR3aa: CASRTSGGVSHEQYF; CDR3nt: TGTGCCAGCAGAACCAGTGGCGGGGTTTCGCACGAGCAGTACTTC
d_gene: NA; abundance: NA; len: 12; v_gene: TRBV28; j_gene: TRBJ1-3; CDR3aa: CASTYSGNTIYF; CDR3nt: TGTGCCAGTACCTACTCTGGAAACACCATATATTTT
d_gene: NA; abundance: NA; len: 17; v_gene: TRBV7-2; j_gene: TRBJ2-3; CDR3aa: CASSIQRRTLGTDTQYF; CDR3nt: TGTGCCAGCAGCATCCAACGGAGGACCCTGGGCACAGATACGCAGTATTTT
d_gene: TRBD1; abundance: NA; len: 17; v_gene: TRBV18; j_gene: TRBJ2-6; CDR3aa: CASRSGTGEFRANVLTF; CDR3nt: TGTGCCAGCCGATCCGGGACAGGGGAGTTTAGGGCCAACGTCCTGACTTTC
d_gene: NA; abundance: NA; len: 13; v_gene: TRBV24-1; j_gene: TRBJ1-1; CDR3aa: CATSDRQNTEAFF; CDR3nt: TGTGCCACCAGTGATAGACAGAACACTGAAGCTTTCTTT
d_gene: TRBD2; abundance: NA; len: 15; v_gene: TRBV27; j_gene: TRBJ2-7; CDR3aa: CASSPLGGGSYEQYF; CDR3nt: TGTGCCAGCAGTCCCCTTGGGGGGGGATCCTACGAGCAGTACTTC
d_gene: NA; abundance: NA; len: 15; v_gene: TRBV11-1; j_gene: TRBJ2-1; CDR3aa: CASSFGGAAYNEQFF; CDR3nt: TGTGCCAGCAGCTTTGGGGGGGCGGCGTACAATGAGCAGTTCTTC